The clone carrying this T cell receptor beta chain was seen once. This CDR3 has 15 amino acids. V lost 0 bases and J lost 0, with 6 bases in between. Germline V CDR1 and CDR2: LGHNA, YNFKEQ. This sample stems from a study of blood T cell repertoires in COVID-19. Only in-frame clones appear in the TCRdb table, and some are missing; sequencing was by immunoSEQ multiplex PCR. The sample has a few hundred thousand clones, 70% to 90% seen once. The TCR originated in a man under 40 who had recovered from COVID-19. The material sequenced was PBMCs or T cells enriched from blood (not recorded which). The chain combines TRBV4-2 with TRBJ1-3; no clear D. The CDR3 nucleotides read TGTGCCAGCAGCCAAGAGTTAGTCTCTGGAAACACCATATATTTT. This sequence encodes CASSQELVSGNTIYF.